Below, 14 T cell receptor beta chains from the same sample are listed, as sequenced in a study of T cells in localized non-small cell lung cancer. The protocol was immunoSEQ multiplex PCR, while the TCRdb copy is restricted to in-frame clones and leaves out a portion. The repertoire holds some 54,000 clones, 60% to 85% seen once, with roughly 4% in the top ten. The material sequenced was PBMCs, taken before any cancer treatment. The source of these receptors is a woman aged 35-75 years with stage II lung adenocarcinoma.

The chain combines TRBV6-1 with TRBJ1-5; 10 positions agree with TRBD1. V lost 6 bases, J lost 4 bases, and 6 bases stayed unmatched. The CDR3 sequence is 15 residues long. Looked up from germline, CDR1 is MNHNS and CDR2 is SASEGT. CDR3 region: CASRGQGLRNQPQHF. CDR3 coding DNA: TGTGCCAGCAGGGGACAGGGGTTAAGAAATCAGCCCCAGCATTTT.

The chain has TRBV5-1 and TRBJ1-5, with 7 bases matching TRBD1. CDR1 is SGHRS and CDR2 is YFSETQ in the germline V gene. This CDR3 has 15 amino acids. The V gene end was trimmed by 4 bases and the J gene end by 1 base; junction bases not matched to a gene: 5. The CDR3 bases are TGCGCCAGCAGCCCGGGACAGACGAGCAATCAGCCCCAGCATTTT. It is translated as CASSPGQTSNQPQHF.

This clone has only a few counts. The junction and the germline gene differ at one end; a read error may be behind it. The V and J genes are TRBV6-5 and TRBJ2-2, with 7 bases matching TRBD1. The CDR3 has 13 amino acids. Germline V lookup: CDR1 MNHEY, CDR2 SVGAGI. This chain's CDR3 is CASRGIDTGELFF. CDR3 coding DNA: TGTGCGAGCAGGGGGATCGACACCGGGGAGCTGTTTTTT.

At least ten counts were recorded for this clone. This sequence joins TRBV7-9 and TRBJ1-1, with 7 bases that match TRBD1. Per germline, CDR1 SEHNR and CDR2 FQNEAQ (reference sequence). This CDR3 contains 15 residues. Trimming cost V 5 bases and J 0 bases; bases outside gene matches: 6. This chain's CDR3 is CASSLTGQLNTEAFF. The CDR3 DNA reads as TGTGCCAGCAGCCTCACGGGACAGCTGAACACTGAAGCTTTCTTT.

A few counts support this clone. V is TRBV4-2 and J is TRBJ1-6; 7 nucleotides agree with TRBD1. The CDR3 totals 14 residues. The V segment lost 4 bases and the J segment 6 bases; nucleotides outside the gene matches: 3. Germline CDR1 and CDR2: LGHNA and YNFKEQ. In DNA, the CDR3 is TGTGCCAGCAGCCTAGGACAGGTTAATTCACCCCTCCACTTT. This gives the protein CASSLGQVNSPLHF.

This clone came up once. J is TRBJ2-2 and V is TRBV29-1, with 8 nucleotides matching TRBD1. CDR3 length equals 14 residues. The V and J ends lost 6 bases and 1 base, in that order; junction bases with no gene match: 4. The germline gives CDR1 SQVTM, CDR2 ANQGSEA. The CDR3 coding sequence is TGCAGCGTGCCCGGGACAGGGAACACCGGGGAGCTGTTTTTT. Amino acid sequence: CSVPGTGNTGELFF.

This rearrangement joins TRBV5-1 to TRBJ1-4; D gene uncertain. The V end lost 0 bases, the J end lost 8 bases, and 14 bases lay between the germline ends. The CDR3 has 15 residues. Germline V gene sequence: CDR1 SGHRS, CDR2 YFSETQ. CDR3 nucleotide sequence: TGCGCCAGCAGCTTGGAAAGCCTTAAAGGGGAAAAACTGTTTTTT. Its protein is CASSLESLKGEKLFF.

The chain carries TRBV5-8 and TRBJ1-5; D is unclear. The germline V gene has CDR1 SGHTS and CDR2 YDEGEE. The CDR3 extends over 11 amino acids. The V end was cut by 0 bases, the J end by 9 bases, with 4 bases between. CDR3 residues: CASSLARPQHF. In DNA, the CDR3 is TGTGCCAGCAGCTTGGCCCGGCCCCAGCATTTT.

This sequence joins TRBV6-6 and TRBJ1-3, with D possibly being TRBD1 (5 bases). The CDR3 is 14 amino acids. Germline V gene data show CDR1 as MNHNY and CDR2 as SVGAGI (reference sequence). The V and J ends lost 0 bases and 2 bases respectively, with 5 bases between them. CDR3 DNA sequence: TGTGCCAGCAGTTACTCAGGGGCTGGAAACACCATATATTTT. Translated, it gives CASSYSGAGNTIYF.

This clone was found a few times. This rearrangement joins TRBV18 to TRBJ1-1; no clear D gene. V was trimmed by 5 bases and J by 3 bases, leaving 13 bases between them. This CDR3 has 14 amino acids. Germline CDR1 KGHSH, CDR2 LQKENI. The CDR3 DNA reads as TGTGCCAGCTCAGAAGAGGGAAGACACACTGAAGCTTTCTTT. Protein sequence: CASSEEGRHTEAFF.

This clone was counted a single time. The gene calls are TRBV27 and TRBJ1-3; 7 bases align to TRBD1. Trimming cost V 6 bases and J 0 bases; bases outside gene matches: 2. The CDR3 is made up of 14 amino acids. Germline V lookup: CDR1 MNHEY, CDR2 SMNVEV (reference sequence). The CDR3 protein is CASRRQGSGNTIYF. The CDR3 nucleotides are TGTGCCAGCAGGAGACAGGGCTCTGGAAACACCATATATTTT.

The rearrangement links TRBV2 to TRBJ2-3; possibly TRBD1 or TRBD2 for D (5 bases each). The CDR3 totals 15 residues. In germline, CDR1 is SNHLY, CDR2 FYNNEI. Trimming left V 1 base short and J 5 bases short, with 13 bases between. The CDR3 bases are TGTGCCAGCAGTGAAGGACAGAGGGTAAGAGATACGCAGTATTTT. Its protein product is CASSEGQRVRDTQYF.

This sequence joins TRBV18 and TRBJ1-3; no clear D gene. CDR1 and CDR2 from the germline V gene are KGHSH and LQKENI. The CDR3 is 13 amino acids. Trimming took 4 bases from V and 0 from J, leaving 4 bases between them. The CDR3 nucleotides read TGTGCCAGCTCACAAGACTCTGGAAACACCATATATTTT. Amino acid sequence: CASSQDSGNTIYF.

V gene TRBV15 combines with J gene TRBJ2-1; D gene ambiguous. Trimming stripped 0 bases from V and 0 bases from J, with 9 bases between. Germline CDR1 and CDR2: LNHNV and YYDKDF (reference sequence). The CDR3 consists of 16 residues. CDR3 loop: CATSREVGYSYNEQFF. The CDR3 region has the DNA TGTGCCACCAGCAGAGAGGTGGGATACTCCTACAATGAGCAGTTCTTC. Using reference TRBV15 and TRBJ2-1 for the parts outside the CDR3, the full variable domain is DAMVIQNPRYQVTQFGKPVTLSCSQTLNHNVMYWYQQKSSQAPKLLFHYYDKDFNNEADTPDNFQSRRPNTSFCFLDIRSPGLGDTAMYLCATSREVGYSYNEQFFGPGTRLTVL.